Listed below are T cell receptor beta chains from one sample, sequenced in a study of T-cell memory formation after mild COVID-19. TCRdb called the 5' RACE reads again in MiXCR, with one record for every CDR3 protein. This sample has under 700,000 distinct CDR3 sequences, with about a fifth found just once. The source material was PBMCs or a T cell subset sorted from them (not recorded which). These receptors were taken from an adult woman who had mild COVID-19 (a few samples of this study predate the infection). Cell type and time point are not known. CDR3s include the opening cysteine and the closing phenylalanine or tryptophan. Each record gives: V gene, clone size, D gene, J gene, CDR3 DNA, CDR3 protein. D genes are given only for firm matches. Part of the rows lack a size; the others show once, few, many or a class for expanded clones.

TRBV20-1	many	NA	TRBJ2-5	TGCAGTGCTAGCCAGGGTATGAAGACCCAGTACTTC	CSASQGMKTQYF
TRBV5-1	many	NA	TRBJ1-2	TGCGCCAGCAGCCCTGGGGGTATGGACTATGGCTACACCTTC	CASSPGGMDYGYTF
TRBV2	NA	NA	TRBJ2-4	TGTGCCAGCGGGGATCTAGCCAAAAACATTCAGTACTTC	CASGDLAKNIQYF
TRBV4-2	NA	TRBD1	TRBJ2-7	TGTGCCAGCAGCCAACGTCCCGGGACAGTCTACGAGCAGTACTTC	CASSQRPGTVYEQYF
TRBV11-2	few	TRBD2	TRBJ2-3	TGTGCCAGCAGCTTATCTGCAGCGGGGGCAGATACGCAGTATTTT	CASSLSAAGADTQYF
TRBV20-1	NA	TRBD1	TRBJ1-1	TGCAGTGCTAGATACTATACAGGGGCGGCTTTCTTT	CSARYYTGAAFF
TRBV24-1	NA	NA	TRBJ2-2	TGTGCCACCACGCACTCTACGAACACCGGGGAGCTGTTTTTT	CATTHSTNTGELFF
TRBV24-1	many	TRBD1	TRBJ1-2	TGTGCCACCAGTGCCTCGGGACAGATCTATGGCTACACCTTC	CATSASGQIYGYTF
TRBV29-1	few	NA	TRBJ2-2	TGCAGCGTTGGTCCGTACACCGGGGAGCTGTTTTTT	CSVGPYTGELFF
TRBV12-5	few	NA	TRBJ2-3	TGTGCTAGTGCCTCCAGCCAGGGACGAGGAGATACGCAGTATTTT	CASASSQGRGDTQYF
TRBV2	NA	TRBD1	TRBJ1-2	TGTGCCAGCAGGGGCCAGGGGGCGAATGGCTACACCTTC	CASRGQGANGYTF
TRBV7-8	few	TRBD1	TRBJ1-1	TGTGCCAGCAGTCCTCCTGGGATGGGACAGGGCACTGAAGCTTTCTTT	CASSPPGMGQGTEAFF
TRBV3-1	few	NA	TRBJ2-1	TGTGCCAGCAGCCAAGATCCTGGGGGGGCCTCCTACAATGAGCAGTTCTTC	CASSQDPGGASYNEQFF
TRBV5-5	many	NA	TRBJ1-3	TGTGCCAGCAGCCGATGGGACGCCGAATTCTCTGGAAACACCATATATTTT	CASSRWDAEFSGNTIYF
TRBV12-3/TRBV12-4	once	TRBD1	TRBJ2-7	TGTGCCAGCGCAGTTCAGGGGGCTTTCGAGCAGTACTTC	CASAVQGAFEQYF
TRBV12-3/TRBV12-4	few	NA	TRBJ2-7	TGTGCCAGCAGTTTAGGCCTGAGTTTCAACCCCTCCTACGAGCAGTACTTC	CASSLGLSFNPSYEQYF
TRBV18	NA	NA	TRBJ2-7	TGTGCCAGCTCACCTGGACTGATTGGCTACGAGCAGTACTTC	CASSPGLIGYEQYF
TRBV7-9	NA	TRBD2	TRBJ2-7	TGTGCCAGCAGCGCCCGACTAGCGGGAGACGAGCAGTACTTC	CASSARLAGDEQYF
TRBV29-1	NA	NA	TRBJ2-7	TGCAGCGTAACGAGCCCCTCAGGCTACGAGCAGTACTTC	CSVTSPSGYEQYF
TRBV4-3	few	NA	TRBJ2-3	TGCGCCAGCAGTCGGAGCGGAAACACAGATACGCAGTATTTT	CASSRSGNTDTQYF
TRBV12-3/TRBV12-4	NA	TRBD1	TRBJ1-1	TGTGCCAGCACCCGGACAGGACGACACACTGAAGCTTTCTTT	CASTRTGRHTEAFF
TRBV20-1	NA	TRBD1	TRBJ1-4	TGCAGTGCTCAGGACAGGGTCGGGGAAAAACTGTTTTTT	CSAQDRVGEKLFF
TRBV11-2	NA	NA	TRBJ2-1	TGTGCCAGCAGCTTAGTCGGGCTGTTGATTTACAATGAGCAGTTCTTC	CASSLVGLLIYNEQFF
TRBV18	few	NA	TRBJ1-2	TGTGCCAGCTCACCCGCCTCTGGCGGCGGATCTAACTATGGCTACACCTTC	CASSPASGGGSNYGYTF
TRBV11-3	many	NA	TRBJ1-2	TGTGCCAGCAGCTTCCAGGGGAACTATGGCTACACCTTC	CASSFQGNYGYTF
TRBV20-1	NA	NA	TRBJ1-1	TGCAGTGCTTTGGACAGCCGTCGGAACACTGAAGCTTTCTTT	CSALDSRRNTEAFF
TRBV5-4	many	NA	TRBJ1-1	TGTGCCAGCAGCTCGAGAGTTAACACTGAAGCTTTCTTT	CASSSRVNTEAFF
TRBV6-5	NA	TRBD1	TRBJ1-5	TGTGCCAGCAAATTACAGGGGGAGGGCAATCAGCCCCAGCATTTT	CASKLQGEGNQPQHF
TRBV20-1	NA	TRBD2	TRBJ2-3	TGCAGTGTTCTTAGCGGGGGCCCCACAGATACGCAGTATTTT	CSVLSGGPTDTQYF
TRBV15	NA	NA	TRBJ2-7	TGTGCCACCAGCCTGGAGAAAATTCTCTCCTACGAGCAGTACTTC	CATSLEKILSYEQYF
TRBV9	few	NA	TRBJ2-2	TGTGCCAGCAGCACCCGCCGCGGGACAAACACCGGGGAGCTGTTTTTT	CASSTRRGTNTGELFF
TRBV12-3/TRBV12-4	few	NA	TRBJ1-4	TGTGCCAGCAGTTACGCCGCACGAAAACTGTTTTTT	CASSYAARKLFF
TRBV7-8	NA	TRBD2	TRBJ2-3	TGTGCCAGCAGTCACGGAACTAGCGGGATTCGTAGCGAGGCAGATACGAAGTATTTT	CASSHGTSGIRSEADTKYF
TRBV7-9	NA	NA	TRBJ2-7	TGTGCCAGCAGTTCGGAGGGAGGCGAGCAGTACTTC	CASSSEGGEQYF
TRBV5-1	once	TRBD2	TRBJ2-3	TGCGCCAGCAGCTCACTTACTAGCGGGGACACAGATACGCAGTATTTT	CASSSLTSGDTDTQYF
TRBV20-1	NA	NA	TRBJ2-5	TGCAGTGCTAGACCACGGGACCGATGGTACCAAGAGACCCAGTACTTC	CSARPRDRWYQETQYF
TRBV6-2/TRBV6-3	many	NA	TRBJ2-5	TGTGCCAGCAGTTACACTCCGGGACAAGAGACCCAGTACTTC	CASSYTPGQETQYF
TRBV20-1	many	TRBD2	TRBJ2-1	TGCAGTGCCTCGGGACTAGCGGGAGGGGGATACTACAATGAGCAGTTCTTC	CSASGLAGGGYYNEQFF
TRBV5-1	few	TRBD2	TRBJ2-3	TGCGCCAGCAGCTTGGTTGCGGGAGGGCCAGGAGATACGCAGTATTTT	CASSLVAGGPGDTQYF
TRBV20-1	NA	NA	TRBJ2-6	TGCAGTGCTAGAGTCCCCCAGGGCAGCGGGGCCAACGTCCTGACTTTC	CSARVPQGSGANVLTF
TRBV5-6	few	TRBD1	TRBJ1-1	TGTGCCAGCAGCCCCGGGACAGGGGGGTCTGAAGCTTTCTTT	CASSPGTGGSEAFF
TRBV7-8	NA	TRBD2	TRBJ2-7	TGTGCCAGCAGCTTGATGAGGACCCTCGCAAAGCGGGAGAAGGGCGACGAGCAGTACTTC	CASSLMRTLAKREKGDEQYF
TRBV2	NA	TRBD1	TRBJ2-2	TGTGCCAGCAGAGAACAGGGGGTGAACACCGGGGAGCTGTTTTTT	CASREQGVNTGELFF
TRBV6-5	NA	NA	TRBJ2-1	TGTGCCACTGGACCTCGCTCCTACAATGAGCAGTTCTTC	CATGPRSYNEQFF
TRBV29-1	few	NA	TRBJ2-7	TGCAGCGTTGAAGATGGAACATCCTACGAGCAGTACTTC	CSVEDGTSYEQYF
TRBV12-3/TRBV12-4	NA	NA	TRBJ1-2	TGTGCCAGCAGCACAGGGCGCGGGCAGGCCTACACCTTC	CASSTGRGQAYTF
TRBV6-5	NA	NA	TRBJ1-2	TGTGCCAGCAGTTACTCAAGAGGGACCTATGGCTACACCTTC	CASSYSRGTYGYTF
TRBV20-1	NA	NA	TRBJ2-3	TGCAGTGCCAGATCCGGACAGCTCACAGATACGCAGTATTTT	CSARSGQLTDTQYF
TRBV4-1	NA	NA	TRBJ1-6	TGCGCCAGCAGCCAAGACCCCGGGACCTATAATTCACCCCTCCACTTT	CASSQDPGTYNSPLHF
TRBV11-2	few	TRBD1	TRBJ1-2	TGTGCCAGCAGCTTAACTCCAGGGGGCGTCAACTATGGCTACACCTTC	CASSLTPGGVNYGYTF
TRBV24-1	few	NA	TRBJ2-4	TGTGCCACCAGTGATACCAGGGACGAAAACATTCAGTACTTC	CATSDTRDENIQYF
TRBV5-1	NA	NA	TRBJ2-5	TGCGCCAGCAGGCCTACCGGGCCATCGGGTGAGACCCAGTACTTC	CASRPTGPSGETQYF